A selection of T cell receptor beta chains follows, all from one sample in a study of identical twins. TCRdb reprocessed the 5' RACE reads via MiXCR and lists one record per CDR3 protein. This sample has around 370,000 distinct CDR3 sequences, with about 9% found just once. The sample consisted of naive T cells sorted from blood. The receptors were gathered from a woman aged 50 to 60 in good health. Each CDR3 is given with its conserved first and last residue. A D gene is named only where the DNA matches it firmly. Rows may omit the clone size; those that give it use once, few, many or a size class.

v_call: TRBV3-1
clone_size: few
j_call: TRBJ1-3
d_call: -
cdr3_nt: TGTGCCAGCAGCCATCGACAGAGTCTAATCGGAAACACCATATATTTT
cdr3_aa: CASSHRQSLIGNTIYF

v_call: TRBV29-1
clone_size: -
j_call: TRBJ2-2
d_call: -
cdr3_nt: TGCAGCTTCCGGGACACCGGGGAGCCGTTTTTT
cdr3_aa: CSFRDTGEPFF

v_call: TRBV4-1
clone_size: many
j_call: TRBJ2-5
d_call: TRBD1
cdr3_nt: TGCGCCAGCAGCCAAGGGGACAGCCCCCTCGGAGAGACCCAGTACTTC
cdr3_aa: CASSQGDSPLGETQYF

v_call: TRBV15
clone_size: -
j_call: TRBJ1-1
d_call: -
cdr3_nt: TGTGCCACCAGCAGGGCTGGAAGGGGTACTGAAGCTTTCTTT
cdr3_aa: CATSRAGRGTEAFF

v_call: TRBV27
clone_size: -
j_call: TRBJ2-2
d_call: -
cdr3_nt: TGTGCCAGCAGTTTGCGGTCAGTAACCGGGGAGCTGTTTTTT
cdr3_aa: CASSLRSVTGELFF

v_call: TRBV2
clone_size: -
j_call: TRBJ2-3
d_call: TRBD2
cdr3_nt: TGTGCCAGCAGTGTGGCGGGAGTCACAGATACGCAGTATTTT
cdr3_aa: CASSVAGVTDTQYF

v_call: TRBV5-5
clone_size: -
j_call: TRBJ2-5
d_call: TRBD2
cdr3_nt: TGTGCCAGCAGCTTGCAGGGACTAGCGGGAGTAATGTACCAAGAGACCCAGTACTTC
cdr3_aa: CASSLQGLAGVMYQETQYF

v_call: TRBV12-3/TRBV12-4
clone_size: -
j_call: TRBJ1-5
d_call: -
cdr3_nt: TGTGCCAGCAGTTTAGGGCGATGGGTGGGCAATCAGCCCCAGCATTTT
cdr3_aa: CASSLGRWVGNQPQHF

v_call: TRBV11-3
clone_size: -
j_call: TRBJ2-3
d_call: TRBD2
cdr3_nt: TGTGCCAGCAGCTACGGCGGGAGGGCCAAAGATACGCAGTATTTT
cdr3_aa: CASSYGGRAKDTQYF

v_call: TRBV5-5
clone_size: few
j_call: TRBJ2-2
d_call: TRBD1
cdr3_nt: TGTGCCAGCAGCTTGGCCGGTCAGGGGGCATGGGAGCTGTTTTTT
cdr3_aa: CASSLAGQGAWELFF

v_call: TRBV10-3
clone_size: -
j_call: TRBJ2-1
d_call: TRBD1
cdr3_nt: TGTGCCATTAATAGACAGGGGGTATACAATGAGCAGTTCTTC
cdr3_aa: CAINRQGVYNEQFF

v_call: TRBV18
clone_size: many
j_call: TRBJ1-1
d_call: TRBD1
cdr3_nt: TGTGCCAGCTCGCCCACCGGGACAGGCGGGAACACTGAAGCTTTCTTT
cdr3_aa: CASSPTGTGGNTEAFF

v_call: TRBV11-3
clone_size: few
j_call: TRBJ1-1
d_call: -
cdr3_nt: TGTGCCAGCAGCTCCCAGCGGAACACTGAAGCTTTCTTT
cdr3_aa: CASSSQRNTEAFF

v_call: TRBV14
clone_size: few
j_call: TRBJ2-3
d_call: TRBD2
cdr3_nt: TGTGCCAGCAGCCAAGTTCGGACTAGCGGGATGAGGATGAAAGATACGCAGTATTTT
cdr3_aa: CASSQVRTSGMRMKDTQYF

v_call: TRBV7-2
clone_size: -
j_call: TRBJ2-2
d_call: -
cdr3_nt: TGTGCCAGCAGCTTAGCTTTCACCGGGGAGCTGTTTTTT
cdr3_aa: CASSLAFTGELFF

v_call: TRBV28
clone_size: -
j_call: TRBJ1-2
d_call: TRBD1
cdr3_nt: TGTGCCAGCAGTCCCGGGACAGGCCGAGGGAGCTATGGCTACACCTTC
cdr3_aa: CASSPGTGRGSYGYTF

v_call: TRBV6-4
clone_size: -
j_call: TRBJ2-1
d_call: TRBD2
cdr3_nt: TGTGCCAGCAGTGAAAGGACTAGTTTATATAGATCGTACAATGAGCAGTTCTTC
cdr3_aa: CASSERTSLYRSYNEQFF

v_call: TRBV4-2
clone_size: few
j_call: TRBJ2-2
d_call: -
cdr3_nt: TGTGCCAGCAGCCAGTGGGGGGCTGGGAACACCGGGGAGCTGTTTTTT
cdr3_aa: CASSQWGAGNTGELFF

v_call: TRBV10-3
clone_size: -
j_call: TRBJ2-6
d_call: TRBD1
cdr3_nt: TGTGCCATCAGTGGTGAGGGGGCGGTATCAGTGGCCAACGTCCTGACTTTC
cdr3_aa: CAISGEGAVSVANVLTF

v_call: TRBV4-1
clone_size: -
j_call: TRBJ1-1
d_call: -
cdr3_nt: TGCGCCAGCAGCCAAGACCCGAGCGGAACTGAAGCTTTCTTT
cdr3_aa: CASSQDPSGTEAFF

v_call: TRBV7-2
clone_size: few
j_call: TRBJ2-2
d_call: -
cdr3_nt: TGTGCCAGCAGCTTAGTGGTAGGGAGCACCGGGGAGCTGTTTTTT
cdr3_aa: CASSLVVGSTGELFF

v_call: TRBV6-5
clone_size: few
j_call: TRBJ2-1
d_call: -
cdr3_nt: TGTGCCAGCAGTTACTCGAATCCTCCTACCAAAAAGTTCTTC
cdr3_aa: CASSYSNPPTKKFF

v_call: TRBV27
clone_size: few
j_call: TRBJ2-7
d_call: -
cdr3_nt: TGTGCCAGCAGTTTCGAGGGCGGAGGAATCTACGAGCAGTACTTC
cdr3_aa: CASSFEGGGIYEQYF

v_call: TRBV11-2
clone_size: -
j_call: TRBJ2-1
d_call: -
cdr3_nt: TGTGCCAGCAGCTCAAGGAGGGGAATTATCAATGAGCAGTTCTTC
cdr3_aa: CASSSRRGIINEQFF